The 18 T cell receptor beta chains presented below share a single source sample, sequenced in a study of cytomegalovirus exposure and HLA in healthy donors. A multiplex PCR was run with 60 Vbeta primers and 13 Jbeta primers. Measured with immunoSEQ multiplex PCR; TCRdb has only the in-frame clones, and not every one. The sample includes around 140,000 clones, under 90% of them seen just once. What was sequenced was PBMCs. These receptors were obtained from a male donor in good health and CMV-seronegative.

This chain joins TRBV2 and TRBJ2-7; 7 bases fit TRBD2. The V segment lost 1 base and the J segment 7 bases; nucleotides outside the gene matches: 10. There are 15 residues in the CDR3. Germline loops: CDR1 SNHLY, CDR2 FYNNEI. CDR3 region: CASSEERLPRGEQYF. The CDR3, as DNA: TGTGCCAGCAGTGAAGAGAGGCTACCGCGGGGGGAGCAGTACTTC. The full variable domain, with the rest looked up from reference TRBV2 and TRBJ2-7, is EPEVTQTPSHQVTQMGQEVILRCVPISNHLYFYWYRQILGQKVEFLVSFYNNEISEKSEIFDDQFSVERPDGSNFTLKIRSTKLEDSAMYFCASSEERLPRGEQYFGPGTRLTVT.

The V gene is TRBV7-2, the J gene TRBJ1-1; no clear D gene. The germline V and J ends were trimmed by 1 base and 7 bases, with 7 bases remaining between them. The CDR3 has 12 amino acids. Germline-derived CDR1 and CDR2 are SGHTA and FQGNSA. CDR3 sequence: CASSLGGFEAFF. In nucleotides, the CDR3 is TGTGCCAGCAGCTTAGGAGGGTTTGAAGCTTTCTTT.

This chain uses TRBV4-1 with TRBJ2-3; 7 positions match TRBD1. V lost 3 bases, J lost 0 bases, and 6 bases stayed unmatched. Germline assignment: CDR1 MGHRA and CDR2 YSYEKL. There are 16 residues in the CDR3. CDR3: CASSQIGTVSTDTQYF. The CDR3 nucleotides are TGCGCCAGCAGCCAGATCGGGACAGTGAGCACAGATACGCAGTATTTT.

This sequence joins TRBV30 and TRBJ1-5; D is undetermined. The V end was cut by 2 bases, the J end by 5 bases, with 10 bases between. CDR3 length: 13 amino acids. Germline V gene sequence: CDR1 GTSNPN, CDR2 SVGIG (reference sequence). CDR3 amino acids: CAWSRGLYQPQHF. In nucleotides, the CDR3 is TGTGCCTGGAGTAGAGGGTTGTATCAGCCCCAGCATTTT.

The chain couples TRBV2 to TRBJ2-7; TRBD1 agrees at 9 bases. CDR1 and CDR2 from the germline V gene are SNHLY and FYNNEI. V trimming: 7 bases; J trimming: 1 base; junction bases outside the gene matches: 2. CDR3 length: 13 amino acids. The CDR3 bases are TGTGCCAGCAAGGACAGGGGATCCTACGAGCAGTACTTC. Translated: CASKDRGSYEQYF. Full variable domain (remainder filled in from reference TRBV2 and TRBJ2-7): EPEVTQTPSHQVTQMGQEVILRCVPISNHLYFYWYRQILGQKVEFLVSFYNNEISEKSEIFDDQFSVERPDGSNFTLKIRSTKLEDSAMYFCASKDRGSYEQYFGPGTRLTVT.

V and J are TRBV19 and TRBJ1-1, with 7 nucleotides matching TRBD1. The CDR3 length is 17 residues. J gave up 7 bases and V 0 bases, and 14 bases lay outside the gene matches. Germline V gene data show CDR1 as LNHDA and CDR2 as SQIVND (reference sequence). The CDR3 loop is CASSIDMETGKVGEAFF. The CDR3, as DNA: TGTGCCAGTAGTATAGATATGGAGACAGGGAAGGTTGGTGAAGCTTTCTTT.

The chain uses TRBV7-8 and TRBJ1-1, with D maybe TRBD1 (5 bases). V lost 6 bases and J 1 base, leaving 15 bases between the germline ends. Germline CDR1 is SGHVS and CDR2 is FQNEAQ. This CDR3 has 15 amino acids. In nucleotides, the CDR3 is TGTGCCAGCAGTTCTCCCAGGGAGGGGAACACTGAAGCTTTCTTT. The encoded protein is CASSSPREGNTEAFF.

This chain links TRBV7-9 with TRBJ2-1; tentative D call: TRBD2 (6 bases). V was clipped by 1 base and J by 3 bases, with 10 bases between them. The CDR3 extends over 15 amino acids. Germline CDR1 and CDR2: SEHNR and FQNEAQ (reference sequence). The CDR3 nucleotides are TGTGCCAGCAGCTTAGTGGGGGGAGACTACAATGAGCAGTTCTTC. This gives the protein CASSLVGGDYNEQFF.

The chain recombines TRBV7-2 with TRBJ2-5, with D possibly being TRBD1 (7 bases). Trimming left V 1 base short and J 5 bases short, with 14 bases between. Germline-derived CDR1 and CDR2 are SGHTA and FQGNSA. The CDR3 has 15 residues. CDR3 protein: CASSLDGAGGETQYF. The CDR3 DNA is TGTGCCAGCAGCTTAGACGGGGCAGGGGGGGAGACCCAGTACTTC.

V usage is TRBV4-3 and J usage is TRBJ2-5; weak D call: TRBD2 (5 bases). The DNA end lines up better with TRBJ2-7; the J call may be wrong. Germline V CDR1 and CDR2: LGHNA, YSLEER. The CDR3 spans 15 residues. In nucleotides, the CDR3 is TGCGCCAGCAGCCAAGAATCGCCGGGAACCTACGAGCAGTACTTC. As protein: CASSQESPGTYEQYF.

The chain recombines TRBV18 with TRBJ2-2; 9 nucleotides agree with TRBD2. With 1 base clipped from V and 5 bases from J, the junction kept 2 bases outside the gene matches. The CDR3 loop spans 15 amino acids. Germline CDR1 is KGHSH and CDR2 is LQKENI. CDR3 in amino acids: CASSPQSGRTGELFF. The CDR3 region has the DNA TGTGCCAGCTCACCACAGAGCGGGAGGACCGGGGAGCTGTTTTTT.

The chain joins TRBV5-6 to TRBJ1-1; no reliable D call. The germline V gene encodes CDR1 SGHDT and CDR2 YYEEEE. The CDR3 is made up of 14 amino acids. V dropped 0 bases and J dropped 0 bases, with 6 bases sitting between them. CDR3 DNA: TGTGCCAGCAGCTTGGGAGCGGTGAACACTGAAGCTTTCTTT. Amino acids: CASSLGAVNTEAFF.

V usage is TRBV7-2 and J usage is TRBJ2-1, with 7 bases that match TRBD1. CDR1 is SGHTA and CDR2 is FQGNSA in the germline V gene. This CDR3 spans 15 amino acids. Unmatched junction bases numbered 6, after V lost 2 bases and J lost 5 bases. The CDR3 sequence is CASSLLRGSNNEQFF. CDR3 sequence (DNA): TGTGCCAGCAGCTTACTCAGGGGGTCCAACAATGAGCAGTTCTTC.

This rearrangement joins TRBV9 to TRBJ2-1; no clear D gene. V was pared by 0 bases and J by 15 bases, with 16 bases between. The CDR3 extends over 13 amino acids. Looked up from germline, CDR1 is SGDLS and CDR2 is YYNGEE. The CDR3 spells CASSVDGSDSRFF. The CDR3 bases are TGTGCCAGCAGCGTAGATGGCAGCGATAGTCGGTTCTTC.

This chain uses TRBV30 with TRBJ2-2, with D hard to call. Looked up from germline, CDR1 is GTSNPN and CDR2 is SVGIG (reference sequence). Trimming removed 0 bases from V and 6 bases from J, with 8 bases in between. This CDR3 spans 13 amino acids. CDR3 in DNA: TGTGCCTGGAGTGTACGGCAGGCCGGGGAGCTGTTTTTT. Its protein is CAWSVRQAGELFF.

The rearrangement joins TRBV27 to TRBJ2-2, with D hard to call. Looked up from germline, CDR1 is MNHEY and CDR2 is SMNVEV (reference sequence). The V gene lost 4 bases and the J gene lost 6 bases, with 18 bases spanning the gap. The length of the CDR3 is 16 residues. The chain's CDR3 is CASSSRDLFHPGELFF. In nucleotides, the CDR3 is TGTGCCAGCAGTTCGCGCGACTTATTCCACCCCGGGGAGCTGTTTTTT.

This clone was detected once. This chain joins TRBV28 and TRBJ2-2, with 9 bases matching TRBD2. The CDR3 is 16 residues long. From germline, CDR1 is MDHEN and CDR2 SYDVKM. V was pared by 4 bases and J by 1 base, with 4 bases of the junction left unmatched. The CDR3 DNA sequence: TGTGCCAGCAGTTCCGGACTAGCGAAGAACACCGGGGAGCTGTTTTTT. Translated: CASSSGLAKNTGELFF.

V usage is TRBV7-9 and J usage is TRBJ1-2; D perhaps matches TRBD1 (5 bases). The CDR3 consists of 14 residues. The V end was cut by 3 bases, the J end by 0 bases, with 8 bases between. The germline gives CDR1 SEHNR, CDR2 FQNEAQ (reference sequence). This chain's CDR3 is CASSLTDSNYGYTF. Written as DNA, the CDR3 is TGTGCCAGCAGCTTGACAGATTCTAACTATGGCTACACCTTC. Drawing the rest from reference TRBV7-9 and TRBJ1-2, the complete variable domain is DTGVSQNPRHKITKRGQNVTFRCDPISEHNRLYWYRQTLGQGPEFLTYFQNEAQLEKSRLLSDRFSAERPKGSFSTLEIQRTEQGDSAMYLCASSLTDSNYGYTFGSGTRLTVV.